The 4 T cell receptor beta chains in this list originate from one sample, sequenced in a study of T cell responses to AZD1222 COVID-19 vaccine. Measured with immunoSEQ multiplex PCR; TCRdb has only the in-frame clones, and not every one. The sample contains about 17,000 clones, around 83% of which appear only once. This specimen was peripheral blood, taken 28 days after the second AZD1222 dose. These receptors were obtained from an adult who received the AZD1222 COVID-19 vaccine.

The chain couples TRBV14 to TRBJ1-2; D is unresolved. Germline CDR1 reads SGHDN; CDR2 reads FVKESK. CDR3 length: 14 residues. V gave up 0 bases and J gave up 3 bases, with 8 bases separating them. The CDR3 region is CASSQESVYYGYTF. DNA of the CDR3: TGTGCCAGCAGCCAAGAATCGGTGTACTATGGCTACACCTTC.

V gene TRBV7-9 combines with J gene TRBJ1-5; D is uncertain. Trimming stripped 4 bases from V and 0 bases from J, with 16 bases between. This CDR3 comprises 17 residues. Germline V gene lookup returns CDR1 SEHNR and CDR2 FQNEAQ (reference sequence). This chain's CDR3 is CASSYTRSTDSNQPQHF. The CDR3 nucleotides read TGTGCCAGCAGCTATACCAGGTCCACCGATAGCAATCAGCCCCAGCATTTT. Filled out from reference TRBV7-9 and TRBJ1-5, the complete variable domain reads DTGVSQNPRHKITKRGQNVTFRCDPISEHNRLYWYRQTLGQGPEFLTYFQNEAQLEKSRLLSDRFSAERPKGSFSTLEIQRTEQGDSAMYLCASSYTRSTDSNQPQHFGDGTRLSIL.

This sequence joins TRBV5-5 and TRBJ1-5; D is unresolved. V was cut by 1 base and J by 3 bases, with 8 bases left in between. CDR3 length: 14 amino acids. Germline V gives CDR1 SGHKS, CDR2 YYEKEE (reference sequence). In nucleotides, the CDR3 is TGTGCCAGCAGCTTGTACCCAGACAATCAGCCCCAGCATTTT. As protein: CASSLYPDNQPQHF.

The rearrangement joins TRBV9 to TRBJ2-2, with a weak D call TRBD2 (6 bases). This CDR3 has 15 amino acids. From germline, CDR1 is SGDLS and CDR2 YYNGEE. With 0 bases removed from V and 1 base from J, the gap between germline ends came to 7 bases. CDR3 in DNA: TGTGCCAGCAGCGTAGACGGGGGGAACACCGGGGAGCTGTTTTTT. Protein: CASSVDGGNTGELFF.